This entry is about one T cell receptor (beta chain). What it binds is unknown. The data stem from a study of cytomegalovirus exposure and HLA in healthy donors. Study-wide points: Sequencing depth across donors, presence/absence analyses assumed, was roughly uniform. More than 15,000 TCR beta sequences were associated with HLA alleles at 0.05 false discovery rate in a later analysis. A highly shared variant cluster was judged a likely technical artifact.

CDR1 is LNHDA, CDR2 SQIVND, per germline (reference sequence). This CDR3 has 15 residues. The ends were cut back, 6 bases at V and 1 base at J, with 13 bases in the middle. Vbeta (60) and Jbeta (13) primers were used in the PCR. The data were produced by immunoSEQ multiplex PCR, yet TCRdb's version contains in-frame clones alone and is incomplete. Among more than 65,000 clones, approximately 78% were seen once, and the ten largest hold 1.5% to 2%. This receptor was taken from a man between 18 and 29 years old in good health and CMV-seronegative. The sequenced sample was PBMCs. The chain links TRBV19 to TRBJ1-5; D is unresolved. CDR3 protein: CASSMFEASNQPQHF. The CDR3 nucleotides are TGTGCCAGTAGCATGTTCGAAGCCAGCAATCAGCCCCAGCATTTT.